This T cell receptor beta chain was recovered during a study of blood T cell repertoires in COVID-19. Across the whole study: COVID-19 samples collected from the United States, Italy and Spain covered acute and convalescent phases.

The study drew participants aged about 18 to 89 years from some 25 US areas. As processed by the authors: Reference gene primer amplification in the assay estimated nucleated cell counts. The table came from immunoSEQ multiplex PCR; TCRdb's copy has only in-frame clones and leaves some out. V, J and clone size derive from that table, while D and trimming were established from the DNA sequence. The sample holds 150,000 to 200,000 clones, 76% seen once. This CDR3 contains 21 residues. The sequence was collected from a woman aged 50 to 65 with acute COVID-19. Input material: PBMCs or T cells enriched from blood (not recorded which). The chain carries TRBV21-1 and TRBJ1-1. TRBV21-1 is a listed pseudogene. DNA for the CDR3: TGTGCCAGCAGCAAAGCCCAAAGTTCGCGGGGGGCCTTTTTGATGAACACTGAAGCTTTCTTT. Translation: CASSKAQSSRGAFLMNTEAFF.